This T cell receptor beta chain derives from a study of T cell clones after liver transplantation. Study details: A pre-transplant mixed lymphocyte reaction with TCRbeta sequencing defined graft-donor-reactive clones followed in post-transplant blood. Without induction therapy, subjects received standard immunosuppression until 12-24 months post-transplant.

Only in-frame clones appear in the TCRdb table, and some are missing; sequencing was by immunoSEQ multiplex PCR. Found here are 93,000 or so clones, around 84% of them singletons; the top ten hold less than 3%. This clonotype originated in a human patient who received a liver transplant. Some T cells may trace back to the graft donor. Specimen: CD4+ T cells from blood, collected 45 to 50 months after liver transplant.

The CDR3 nucleotides are TGTGCCAGTAGTAAATCCAGGGGGTATTTTCAAGATACGCAGTATTTT. This encodes CASSKSRGYFQDTQYF. This rearrangement joins TRBV19 to TRBJ2-3, with TRBD1 identical over 7 bases. CDR1 and CDR2 (germline): LNHDA, SQIVND (reference sequence). There are 16 residues in the CDR3. Germline trimming cut 4 bases from V and 5 bases from J; bases unmatched to any gene: 12. Supplemented by reference TRBV19 and TRBJ2-3, the full variable domain reads DGGITQSPKYLFRKEGQNVTLSCEQNLNHDAMYWYRQDPGQGLRLIYYSQIVNDFQKGDIAEGYSVSREKKESFPLTVTSAQKNPTAFYLCASSKSRGYFQDTQYFGPGTRLTVL.